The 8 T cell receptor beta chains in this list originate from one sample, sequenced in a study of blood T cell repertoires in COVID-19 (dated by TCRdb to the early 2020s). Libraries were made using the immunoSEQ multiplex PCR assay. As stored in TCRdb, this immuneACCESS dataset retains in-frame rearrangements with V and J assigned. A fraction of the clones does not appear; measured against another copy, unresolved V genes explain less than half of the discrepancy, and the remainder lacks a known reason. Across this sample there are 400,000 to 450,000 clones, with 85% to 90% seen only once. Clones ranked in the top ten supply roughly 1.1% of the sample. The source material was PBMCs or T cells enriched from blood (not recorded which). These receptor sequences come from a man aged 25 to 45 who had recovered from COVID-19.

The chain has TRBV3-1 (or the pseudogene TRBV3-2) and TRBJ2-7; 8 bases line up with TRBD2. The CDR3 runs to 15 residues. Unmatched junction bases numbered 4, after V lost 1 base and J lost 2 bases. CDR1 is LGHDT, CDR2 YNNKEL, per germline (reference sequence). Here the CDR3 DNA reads TGTGCCAGCAGCCAAGGACCTAGCGGGCCCTACGAGCAGTACTTC. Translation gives CASSQGPSGPYEQYF.

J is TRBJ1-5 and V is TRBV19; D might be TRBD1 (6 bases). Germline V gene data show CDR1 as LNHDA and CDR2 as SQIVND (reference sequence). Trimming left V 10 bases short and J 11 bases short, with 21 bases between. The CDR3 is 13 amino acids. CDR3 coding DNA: TGTGCCACTGCGACAGGAGTATCAGTTGCCCAGCATTTT. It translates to CATATGVSVAQHF.

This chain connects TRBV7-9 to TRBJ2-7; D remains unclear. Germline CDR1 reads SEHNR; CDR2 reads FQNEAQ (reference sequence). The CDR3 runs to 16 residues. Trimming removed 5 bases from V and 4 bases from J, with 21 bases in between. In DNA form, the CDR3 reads TGTGCCAGCAGCCCTAAAACTCCATCGGCCGGGTACGAGCAGTACTTC. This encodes CASSPKTPSAGYEQYF.

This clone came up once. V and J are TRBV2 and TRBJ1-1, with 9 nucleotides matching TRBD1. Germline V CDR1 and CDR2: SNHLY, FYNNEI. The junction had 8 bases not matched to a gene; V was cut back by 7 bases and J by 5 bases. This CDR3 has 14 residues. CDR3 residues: CASMKDRGGTEAFF. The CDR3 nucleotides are TGTGCCAGCATGAAGGACAGGGGCGGAACTGAAGCTTTCTTT.

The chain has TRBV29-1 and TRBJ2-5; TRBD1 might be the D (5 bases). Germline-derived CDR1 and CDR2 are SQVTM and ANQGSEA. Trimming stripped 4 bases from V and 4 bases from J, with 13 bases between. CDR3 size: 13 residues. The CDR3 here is CSVVRAGAETQYF. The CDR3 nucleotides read TGCAGCGTTGTTCGGGCTGGGGCAGAGACCCAGTACTTC. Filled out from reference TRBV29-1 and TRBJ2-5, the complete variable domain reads SAVISQKPSRDICQRGTSLTIQCQVDSQVTMMFWYRQQPGQSLTLIATANQGSEATYESGFVIDKFPISRPNLTFSTLTVSNMSPEDSSIYLCSVVRAGAETQYFGPGTRLLVL.

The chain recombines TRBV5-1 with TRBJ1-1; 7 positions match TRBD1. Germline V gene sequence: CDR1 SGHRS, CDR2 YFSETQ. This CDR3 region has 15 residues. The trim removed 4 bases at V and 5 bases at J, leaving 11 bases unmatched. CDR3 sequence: CASSRTGVPGTEAFF. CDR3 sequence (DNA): TGCGCCAGCAGCCGAACAGGGGTTCCGGGGACTGAAGCTTTCTTT.

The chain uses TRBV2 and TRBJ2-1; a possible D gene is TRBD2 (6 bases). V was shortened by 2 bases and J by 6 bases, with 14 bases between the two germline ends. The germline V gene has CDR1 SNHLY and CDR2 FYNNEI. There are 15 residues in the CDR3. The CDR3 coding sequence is TGTGCCAGCAGTGAAATGGGGACTCCTCCCAATGAGCAGTTCTTC. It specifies CASSEMGTPPNEQFF.

The CDR3 reads CASSPWTSGRSDEQYF. In DNA, the CDR3 is TGTGCCAGCAGCCCTTGGACTAGCGGGAGAAGCGACGAGCAGTACTTC. The chain links TRBV7-9 to TRBJ2-7, with TRBD2 matching over 13 bases. Germline V lookup: CDR1 SEHNR, CDR2 FQNEAQ (reference sequence). The CDR3 runs 16 residues. V trimming: 5 bases; J trimming: 5 bases; junction bases outside the gene matches: 9.